The rows below give T cell receptor beta chains drawn from one sample of a study of blood T cell repertoires in COVID-19. Assay used: immunoSEQ multiplex PCR; TCRdb lists only in-frame clones, some missing. Of 47,000 or so clones in the sample, approximately 85% were seen once. Sequencing was done on a sample of peripheral blood. The receptors originated from a woman aged 60-70 years with acute or convalescent COVID-19. CDR3s include the opening cysteine and the closing phenylalanine or tryptophan. The D gene is left open where the match is weak. Expanded clones get a size class; other rows say once, few or many, or leave the size out.

cdr3_nt: TGTGCCAGCAGTGACCTTATAGCGGGGGGTACGAACACCGGGGAGCTGTTTTTT; cdr3_aa: CASSDLIAGGTNTGELFF; d_call: TRBD2; v_call: TRBV6-1; clone_size: once; j_call: TRBJ2-2
cdr3_nt: TGTGCCAGCAGCTACTCTCGGAACACTGAAGCTTTCTTT; cdr3_aa: CASSYSRNTEAFF; d_call: -; v_call: TRBV11-1; clone_size: -; j_call: TRBJ1-1
cdr3_nt: TGTGCCAGCAGCGTCGGCAGGGGGAATCAGCCCCAGCATTTT; cdr3_aa: CASSVGRGNQPQHF; d_call: TRBD1; v_call: TRBV9; clone_size: -; j_call: TRBJ1-5
cdr3_nt: TGTGCCAGCAGAAAGGGGTCCAACTCTGGAAACACCATATATTTT; cdr3_aa: CASRKGSNSGNTIYF; d_call: -; v_call: TRBV2; clone_size: -; j_call: TRBJ1-3
cdr3_nt: TGTGCCAGCAGCTCCCTGTCCCTAACAGGCCTTGCTGGAAACACCATATATTTT; cdr3_aa: CASSSLSLTGLAGNTIYF; d_call: -; v_call: TRBV7-9; clone_size: -; j_call: TRBJ1-3
cdr3_nt: TGTGCCACCAGCAGAGATAAAGGGGGTTACGAGCAGTACTTC; cdr3_aa: CATSRDKGGYEQYF; d_call: -; v_call: TRBV15; clone_size: -; j_call: TRBJ2-7
cdr3_nt: TGTGCCAGCAGCTCCTGGGACAGGGGGACAGATACGCAGTATTTT; cdr3_aa: CASSSWDRGTDTQYF; d_call: TRBD1; v_call: TRBV7-8; clone_size: -; j_call: TRBJ2-3
cdr3_nt: TGTGCCAGCAAGGAGGGGACAGGGATCAACGAGCAGTACTTC; cdr3_aa: CASKEGTGINEQYF; d_call: TRBD1; v_call: TRBV2; clone_size: -; j_call: TRBJ2-7
cdr3_nt: TGTGCCAGCAGCTTGGACAGCTCTGGGGCCAACGTCCTGACTTTC; cdr3_aa: CASSLDSSGANVLTF; d_call: -; v_call: TRBV5-5; clone_size: once; j_call: TRBJ2-6
cdr3_nt: TGTGCCAGCAGCCCCTCTGGGGCAGAGCCCCAGCATTTT; cdr3_aa: CASSPSGAEPQHF; d_call: -; v_call: TRBV9; clone_size: -; j_call: TRBJ1-5
cdr3_nt: TGTGCCAGCAGCCTACAACCTAGCTACAGGGGAGAGACCCAGTACTTC; cdr3_aa: CASSLQPSYRGETQYF; d_call: TRBD1; v_call: TRBV3-1/TRBV3-2; clone_size: -; j_call: TRBJ2-5
cdr3_nt: TGTGCCAGCAGCTTAGGGACTAGCGGTGCTAGCACAGATACGCAGTATTTT; cdr3_aa: CASSLGTSGASTDTQYF; d_call: TRBD2; v_call: TRBV11-2; clone_size: -; j_call: TRBJ2-3
cdr3_nt: TGTGCCAGCAGCTCGAACTCCGGGACTAGAGTTTACGAGCAGTACTTC; cdr3_aa: CASSSNSGTRVYEQYF; d_call: TRBD2; v_call: TRBV11-2; clone_size: -; j_call: TRBJ2-7
cdr3_nt: TGTGCCAGCAGCCTACTAGCGGGGGGGAGAGATACGCAGTATTTT; cdr3_aa: CASSLLAGGRDTQYF; d_call: TRBD2; v_call: TRBV7-3; clone_size: -; j_call: TRBJ2-3
cdr3_nt: TGTGCCAGCAGCGTAGGGGGACAGCAAGAGACCCAGTACTTC; cdr3_aa: CASSVGGQQETQYF; d_call: TRBD1; v_call: TRBV9; clone_size: once; j_call: TRBJ2-5
cdr3_nt: TGCAGCGTTGAAAGTACAGGGAACTACGAGCAGTACTTC; cdr3_aa: CSVESTGNYEQYF; d_call: -; v_call: TRBV29-1; clone_size: -; j_call: TRBJ2-7
cdr3_nt: TGTGCCAGCAGCCTAGGCCAGGGTGAAACACAAGAGACCCAGTACTTC; cdr3_aa: CASSLGQGETQETQYF; d_call: -; v_call: TRBV7-9; clone_size: few; j_call: TRBJ2-5
cdr3_nt: TGTGCCAGCGGAGCTGTCGGAAACACCATATATTTT; cdr3_aa: CASGAVGNTIYF; d_call: -; v_call: TRBV6-6; clone_size: -; j_call: TRBJ1-3
cdr3_nt: TGTGCCAGCAGCTTAGACTATCTCCAGGAGACCCAGTACTTC; cdr3_aa: CASSLDYLQETQYF; d_call: -; v_call: TRBV7-8; clone_size: -; j_call: TRBJ2-5
cdr3_nt: TGTGCCAGCAGCTTAGCCATGAACACTGAAGCTTTCTTT; cdr3_aa: CASSLAMNTEAFF; d_call: -; v_call: TRBV11-2; clone_size: -; j_call: TRBJ1-1
cdr3_nt: TGTGCCAGCAGCCCGCAGGGGTACGGAAACACCATATATTTT; cdr3_aa: CASSPQGYGNTIYF; d_call: -; v_call: TRBV7-6; clone_size: -; j_call: TRBJ1-3
cdr3_nt: TGTGCCAGTAGTGGACCCGGGGGGGGTAACACTGAAGCTTTCTTT; cdr3_aa: CASSGPGGGNTEAFF; d_call: -; v_call: TRBV19; clone_size: -; j_call: TRBJ1-1
cdr3_nt: TGTGCCAGCAGTTACGAGAGTACCTACGAGCAGTACTTC; cdr3_aa: CASSYESTYEQYF; d_call: -; v_call: TRBV6-5; clone_size: -; j_call: TRBJ2-7
cdr3_nt: TGCGCCAGCAGCCTCATCGACAAGATGAACACTGAAGCTTTCTTT; cdr3_aa: CASSLIDKMNTEAFF; d_call: -; v_call: TRBV5-1; clone_size: -; j_call: TRBJ1-1
cdr3_nt: TGTGCCAGCAGTTTACGGAACACTGAAGCTTTCTTT; cdr3_aa: CASSLRNTEAFF; d_call: -; v_call: TRBV28; clone_size: -; j_call: TRBJ1-1
cdr3_nt: TGTGCCAGCAGATACGGACAGGGGACAGATGGCTACACCTTC; cdr3_aa: CASRYGQGTDGYTF; d_call: TRBD1; v_call: TRBV5-8; clone_size: -; j_call: TRBJ1-2